This TCR beta chain was captured by sequencing in a study of CD8+ T cells in alopecia areata. General observations from the study: Compared with mice, patients displayed less clear TCR sharing, possibly for HLA-related reasons. Resident alphabeta T-cell populations of normal skin are likewise subject to sequencing in scalp samples.

A note on this clone: Antigen specificity is unknown.

V lost 2 bases to trimming and J lost 2 bases, with 13 bases between them. This CDR3 is built from 15 residues. Germline CDR1 GTSNPN, CDR2 SVGIG (reference sequence). Sequencing templates came from extracted RNA that was reverse transcribed into cDNA. Sequenced by immunoSEQ multiplex PCR; TCRdb stores in-frame clones only, minus some. The repertoire holds some 240,000 clones, about 53% seen once, with approximately 0.45% in the top ten. Sampling of alopecia areata patients yielded lesional scalp punch biopsies as well as peripheral blood. The material was CD4+ T cells sorted from blood, obtained at week 0. The sequence was obtained from a human donor with alopecia areata. The rearrangement links TRBV30 to TRBJ1-5, with a possible D match to TRBD1 (6 bases). The CDR3 nucleotides are TGTGCCTGGAGTAGAACCTCAGGGGGCAATCAGCCCCAGCATTTT. It is translated as CAWSRTSGGNQPQHF.